This T cell receptor beta chain was found in a study of blood T cell repertoires in COVID-19. This clone was seen once. The protocol was immunoSEQ multiplex PCR, while the TCRdb copy is restricted to in-frame clones and leaves out a portion. Seen here are about 90,000 clones, about 90% observed once, and the top ten hold about 2%. CDR1 and CDR2 from the germline V gene are MNHEY and SMNVEV (reference sequence). The CDR3 has 17 residues. The V end lost 3 bases, the J end lost 0 bases, and 17 bases lay between the germline ends. This chain links TRBV27 with TRBJ1-1; D is possibly TRBD1 (6 bases). The sequence came from a human donor with active COVID-19. The donor label of this sample is uncertain. The sample was peripheral blood. The CDR3 nucleotides are TGTGCCAGCAGTTTGGGCAGGGGCCGCTCGATGAACACTGAAGCTTTCTTT. It specifies CASSLGRGRSMNTEAFF.